Shown below are 2 T cell receptor beta chains from a single sample sequenced in a study of shared clonotypes between healthy human individuals. Naive CD8 isolation took CD45RO-negative cells positively selected for CCR7 and excluded terminally differentiated effector memory CD45RA+ cells. The protocol was immunoSEQ multiplex PCR, while the TCRdb copy is restricted to in-frame clones and leaves out a portion. The sample has about 2,100,000 clones, roughly 91% seen once; the top ten hold about 1.8%. The sequenced material came from naive CD8+ T cells from PBMCs. All receptors come from a man in his late teens or twenties in good health. Some clones in this sample may be carry-over from other donors' samples.

This rearrangement joins TRBV6-5 to TRBJ2-7; D is ambiguous. Germline V CDR1 and CDR2: MNHEY, SVGAGI. This CDR3 has 13 residues. Trimming cost V 10 bases and J 1 base, with 14 bases left between them. CDR3 nucleotide sequence: TGTGCCACCCGCAGGTCTACATCCTACGAGCAGTACTTC. It specifies CATRRSTSYEQYF.

The CDR3 sequence is CASKSDWGGNTIYF. CDR3 nucleotide sequence: TGTGCCAGCAAAAGCGACTGGGGAGGAAACACCATATATTTT. The chain recombines TRBV19 with TRBJ1-3, with D unresolved. CDR1 is LNHDA and CDR2 is SQIVND in the germline V gene (reference sequence). The germline V and J ends were trimmed by 9 bases and 4 bases, with 16 bases remaining between them. CDR3 length: 14 residues.